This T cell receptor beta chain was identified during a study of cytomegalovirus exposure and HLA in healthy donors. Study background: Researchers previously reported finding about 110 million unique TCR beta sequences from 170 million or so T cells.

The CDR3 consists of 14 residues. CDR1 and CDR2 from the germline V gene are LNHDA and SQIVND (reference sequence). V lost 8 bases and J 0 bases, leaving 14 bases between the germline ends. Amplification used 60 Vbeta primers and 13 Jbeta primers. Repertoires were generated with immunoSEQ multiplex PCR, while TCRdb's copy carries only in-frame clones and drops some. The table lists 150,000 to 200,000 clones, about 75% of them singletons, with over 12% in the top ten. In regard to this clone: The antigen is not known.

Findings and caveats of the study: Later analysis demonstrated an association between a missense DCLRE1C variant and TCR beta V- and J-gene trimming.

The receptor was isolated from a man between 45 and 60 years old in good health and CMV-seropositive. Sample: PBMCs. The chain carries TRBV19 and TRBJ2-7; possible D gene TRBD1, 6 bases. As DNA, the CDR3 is TGTGCCAGTGCCGCCGGGACAAGCTCCTACGAGCAGTACTTC. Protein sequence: CASAAGTSSYEQYF.